This T cell receptor (beta chain) was sequenced in a study of blood T cell repertoires in COVID-19. Study in general: Collection of acute and convalescent COVID-19 samples took place in the United States, Italy and Spain.

Assay used: immunoSEQ multiplex PCR; TCRdb lists only in-frame clones, some missing. The profile shows about 170,000 clones, approximately 90% of them singletons. The clonotype comes from a man between 45 and 60 years old who had recovered from COVID-19. The sequenced sample consisted of peripheral blood.

The CDR3 spells CASSLGLAGAPSYNEQFF. The CDR3 nucleotides are TGTGCCAGCAGCTTGGGACTAGCGGGGGCCCCCTCCTACAATGAGCAGTTCTTC. The chain is built from TRBV7-8 and TRBJ2-1, with 14 bases matching TRBD2. The CDR3 extends over 18 amino acids. Germline values: CDR1 SGHVS, CDR2 FQNEAQ. Unmatched junction bases numbered 4, after V lost 3 bases and J lost 0 bases.